The clone carrying this T cell receptor beta chain occurred many times. Its antigen is still unknown. The entry originates in a study of T cells in Graves' hyperthyroidism and ophthalmopathy. Study details: Initial diagnosis, before any treatment, was when peripheral blood was collected. General observations from the study: Patients with ophthalmopathy were separated from those with stable hyperthyroidism by a 13 V-J model.

Using RNA transcripts as the source, TCR beta CDR3 regions were amplified. Primed by the HTBI set, a first-round RT-PCR was run on the TCR CDR3. TCRdb recomputed calls from the multiplex PCR reads with MiXCR, one row per CDR3 protein. The data contain about 35,000 distinct CDR3 sequences, 40% to 55% of them singletons. Reasons for excluding patients were uncontrolled infection, other autoimmune disease, pregnancy or lactation. PBMCs were derived from around 10 ml fresh peripheral blood. The V segment lost 3 bases and the J segment 0 bases; nucleotides outside the gene matches: 7. The CDR3 has 15 residues. Germline-derived CDR1 and CDR2 are DFQATT and SNEGSKA (reference sequence).

The origin of this receptor is a woman between 50 and 59 years old with Graves' hyperthyroidism that later progressed to Graves' ophthalmopathy. The sample consisted of blood. V and J are TRBV20-1 and TRBJ2-7; TRBD2 aligns across 8 bases. The chain's CDR3 is CSARKAAGGSYEQYF. For the CDR3, the DNA is TGCAGTGCTAGGAAGGCGGCGGGAGGCTCCTACGAGCAGTACTTC.